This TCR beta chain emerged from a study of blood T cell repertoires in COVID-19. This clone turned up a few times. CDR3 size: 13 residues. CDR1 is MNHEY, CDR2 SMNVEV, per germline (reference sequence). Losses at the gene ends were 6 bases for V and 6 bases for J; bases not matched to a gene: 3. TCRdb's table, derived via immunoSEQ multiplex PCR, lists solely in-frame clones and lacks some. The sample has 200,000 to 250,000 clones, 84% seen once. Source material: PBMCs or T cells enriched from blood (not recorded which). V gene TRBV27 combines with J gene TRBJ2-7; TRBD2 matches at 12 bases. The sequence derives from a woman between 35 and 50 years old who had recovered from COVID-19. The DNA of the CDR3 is TGTGCCAGCAGGATGACTAGCGGGAGCGAGCAGTACTTC. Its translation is CASRMTSGSEQYF.